What follows are 17 T cell receptor beta chains derived from one specimen sequenced in a study of T-cell memory formation after mild COVID-19. MiXCR was run by TCRdb on the 5' RACE reads, yielding one entry per CDR3 protein. Seen here are over 120,000 distinct CDR3 sequences, around 21% observed once, and the top ten hold 2% to 2.5%. Sequenced sample: PBMCs or a T cell subset sorted from them (not recorded which). These receptors were collected from an adult woman who had mild COVID-19 (a few samples of this study predate the infection). Cell type and time point are not known.

To note about this clonotype: A read error may be the cause here, since a much bigger clone is one base away. The chain uses TRBV12-3 or TRBV12-4 and TRBJ2-3; either TRBD1 or TRBD2 may fit D (5 bases each). CDR3 length: 14 residues. As DNA, the CDR3 is TGTGCCAGCGGTAGAGGGGCCGGCACAGATACGCTGTATTTT. Amino acid sequence: CASGRGAGTDTLYF.

This clonotype turned up a few times. The chain recombines TRBV12-3 or TRBV12-4 with TRBJ2-1; TRBD2 agrees at 8 bases. The CDR3 is 14 residues long. V dropped 3 bases and J dropped 3; count of bases not matched to a gene: 1. The CDR3 is CASSFTSGYNEQFF. CDR3 DNA: TGTGCCAGCAGTTTCACTAGCGGCTACAATGAGCAGTTCTTC.

This clonotype was detected ten times or more. At one of its ends the junction is not consistent with the germline gene, which may arise from a read error. The rearrangement uses TRBV12-3 or TRBV12-4 and TRBJ2-3; 11 nucleotides agree with TRBD2. The CDR3 loop spans 14 amino acids. The CDR3 DNA is TGTGCCAGCAGTTTAGCGCGTCTAGCGGGAGGTCTACTATTT. Amino acids: CASSLARLAGGLLF.

V is TRBV18 and J is TRBJ1-2; 7 bases align to TRBD1. The CDR3 runs to 13 residues. V trimming: 2 bases; J trimming: 6 bases; junction bases outside the gene matches: 3. Germline V gene sequence: CDR1 KGHSH, CDR2 LQKENI. The CDR3 region is CASSPRGQDGYTF. As DNA, the CDR3 is TGTGCCAGCTCACCAAGGGGGCAGGATGGCTACACCTTC.

The sample holds many counts of this clonotype. The J gene is TRBJ2-7, the V gene TRBV12-3 or TRBV12-4; 7 positions match TRBD1. This CDR3 spans 13 amino acids. V lost 8 bases to trimming and J lost 2 bases; unmatched junction nucleotides: 6. This CDR3 reads CASASGTAYEQYF. DNA for the CDR3: TGTGCCAGCGCCTCCGGGACAGCCTACGAGCAGTACTTC.

This clonotype was observed a few times. The rearrangement joins TRBV6-5 to TRBJ2-2; no definite D call. The V end was cut by 4 bases, the J end by 4 bases, with 10 bases between. Germline assignment: CDR1 MNHEY and CDR2 SVGAGI. CDR3 length: 14 amino acids. This chain's CDR3 is CASSWGGSTGELFF. The CDR3 DNA sequence: TGTGCCAGCAGTTGGGGTGGGTCCACCGGGGAGCTGTTTTTT.

This clonotype was picked up many times. The chain joins TRBV20-1 to TRBJ2-1, with D unresolved. Germline-derived CDR1 and CDR2 are DFQATT and SNEGSKA (reference sequence). Trimming removed 4 bases from V and 8 bases from J, with 9 bases in between. CDR3 length: 11 amino acids. For the CDR3, the DNA is TGCAGTGCTATTAAAGGGCATGAGCAGTTCTTC. Its protein is CSAIKGHEQFF.

V and J are TRBV7-2 and TRBJ1-5, with TRBD1 matching 9 bases. Losses at the gene ends were 5 bases for V and 4 bases for J; bases not matched to a gene: 3. This CDR3 contains 14 residues. The germline V gene has CDR1 SGHTA and CDR2 FQGNSA. Here the CDR3 DNA reads TGTGCCAGCAGCGCGGGACAGGGAAATCAGCCCCAGCATTTT. Protein sequence: CASSAGQGNQPQHF.

V is TRBV18 and J is TRBJ2-3; D gene uncertain. Germline CDR1 reads KGHSH; CDR2 reads LQKENI. The CDR3 contains 15 residues. Trimming cost V 3 bases and J 6 bases, with 16 bases left between them. The CDR3 nucleotides read TGTGCCAGCTCACCCACGACCAGCCCGGCGGATACGCAGTATTTT. It translates to CASSPTTSPADTQYF.

CDR3 DNA: TGTGCCAGCAGTCAAACTCCCGGGACAGGGATCTATGGCTACACCTTC. It specifies CASSQTPGTGIYGYTF. The chain recombines TRBV6-6 with TRBJ1-2, with 9 bases aligning to TRBD1. CDR3 size: 16 residues. Germline V gives CDR1 MNHNY, CDR2 SVGAGI (reference sequence). V lost 5 bases to trimming and J lost 4 bases; unmatched junction nucleotides: 11.

This clonotype was picked up a small number of times. The gene calls are TRBV14 and TRBJ2-7; 8 nucleotides align to TRBD1. From germline, CDR1 is SGHDN and CDR2 FVKESK. This CDR3 spans 12 amino acids. The trim removed 8 bases at V and 2 bases at J, leaving 2 bases unmatched. CDR3: CASGTGPYEQYF. CDR3 nucleotide sequence: TGTGCCAGCGGGACAGGTCCCTACGAGCAGTACTTC.

The chain is built from TRBV9 and TRBJ2-2; the D is unclear. V lost 0 bases, J lost 5 bases, and 11 bases lay in between. The CDR3 length is 15 residues. Germline V gene lookup returns CDR1 SGDLS and CDR2 YYNGEE. CDR3 in DNA: TGTGCCAGCAGCGTAGTGCCAGGCGGTACCGGGGAGCTGTTTTTT. Translated: CASSVVPGGTGELFF.

This chain links TRBV3-1 with TRBJ2-2; D ambiguous. Trimming left V 3 bases short and J 5 bases short, with 7 bases between. This CDR3 spans 13 amino acids. From germline, CDR1 is LGHDT and CDR2 YNNKEL (reference sequence). CDR3 amino acids: CASSHGWTGELFF. The CDR3 nucleotides read TGTGCCAGCAGCCACGGGTGGACCGGGGAGCTGTTTTTT.

The chain carries TRBV7-9 and TRBJ2-5, with 8 bases identical to TRBD1. Per the germline V gene, CDR1 is SEHNR and CDR2 is FQNEAQ (reference sequence). The V and J ends lost 5 bases and 3 bases, in that order; junction bases with no gene match: 11. This CDR3 region has 16 residues. The chain's CDR3 is CASSRGQGGLKETQYF. CDR3 nucleotide sequence: TGTGCCAGCAGCCGCGGACAGGGAGGCCTCAAAGAGACCCAGTACTTC.

The chain joins TRBV7-8 to TRBJ2-2; 8 nucleotides agree with TRBD2. CDR1 and CDR2 from the germline V gene are SGHVS and FQNEAQ. The length of the CDR3 is 17 residues. V shed 1 base and J 6 bases; nucleotides not matched to a gene: 10. This CDR3 reads CASSLVVGFSGAGELFF. Here the CDR3 DNA reads TGTGCCAGCAGCTTAGTTGTCGGTTTTAGCGGGGCCGGGGAGCTGTTTTTT.

The chain is built from TRBV6-6 and TRBJ2-1; TRBD2 is a possible D gene (6 bases). This CDR3 region has 16 residues. Per germline, CDR1 MNHNY and CDR2 SVGAGI (reference sequence). Trimming left V 2 bases short and J 6 bases short, with 17 bases between. The CDR3 here is CASSYLGDSPRNEQFF. CDR3 bases: TGTGCCAGCAGTTACCTCGGGGACTCCCCCCGCAATGAGCAGTTCTTC.

The chain uses TRBV29-1 and TRBJ2-3, with D possibly being TRBD1 or TRBD2 (5 bases each). Germline V gives CDR1 SQVTM, CDR2 ANQGSEA. The CDR3 is 14 amino acids. With 7 bases removed from V and 0 bases from J, the gap between germline ends came to 14 bases. The CDR3 region has the DNA TGCAGCGGGAAAGACGGGGCCAGCACAGATACGCAGTATTTT. Its protein product is CSGKDGASTDTQYF.